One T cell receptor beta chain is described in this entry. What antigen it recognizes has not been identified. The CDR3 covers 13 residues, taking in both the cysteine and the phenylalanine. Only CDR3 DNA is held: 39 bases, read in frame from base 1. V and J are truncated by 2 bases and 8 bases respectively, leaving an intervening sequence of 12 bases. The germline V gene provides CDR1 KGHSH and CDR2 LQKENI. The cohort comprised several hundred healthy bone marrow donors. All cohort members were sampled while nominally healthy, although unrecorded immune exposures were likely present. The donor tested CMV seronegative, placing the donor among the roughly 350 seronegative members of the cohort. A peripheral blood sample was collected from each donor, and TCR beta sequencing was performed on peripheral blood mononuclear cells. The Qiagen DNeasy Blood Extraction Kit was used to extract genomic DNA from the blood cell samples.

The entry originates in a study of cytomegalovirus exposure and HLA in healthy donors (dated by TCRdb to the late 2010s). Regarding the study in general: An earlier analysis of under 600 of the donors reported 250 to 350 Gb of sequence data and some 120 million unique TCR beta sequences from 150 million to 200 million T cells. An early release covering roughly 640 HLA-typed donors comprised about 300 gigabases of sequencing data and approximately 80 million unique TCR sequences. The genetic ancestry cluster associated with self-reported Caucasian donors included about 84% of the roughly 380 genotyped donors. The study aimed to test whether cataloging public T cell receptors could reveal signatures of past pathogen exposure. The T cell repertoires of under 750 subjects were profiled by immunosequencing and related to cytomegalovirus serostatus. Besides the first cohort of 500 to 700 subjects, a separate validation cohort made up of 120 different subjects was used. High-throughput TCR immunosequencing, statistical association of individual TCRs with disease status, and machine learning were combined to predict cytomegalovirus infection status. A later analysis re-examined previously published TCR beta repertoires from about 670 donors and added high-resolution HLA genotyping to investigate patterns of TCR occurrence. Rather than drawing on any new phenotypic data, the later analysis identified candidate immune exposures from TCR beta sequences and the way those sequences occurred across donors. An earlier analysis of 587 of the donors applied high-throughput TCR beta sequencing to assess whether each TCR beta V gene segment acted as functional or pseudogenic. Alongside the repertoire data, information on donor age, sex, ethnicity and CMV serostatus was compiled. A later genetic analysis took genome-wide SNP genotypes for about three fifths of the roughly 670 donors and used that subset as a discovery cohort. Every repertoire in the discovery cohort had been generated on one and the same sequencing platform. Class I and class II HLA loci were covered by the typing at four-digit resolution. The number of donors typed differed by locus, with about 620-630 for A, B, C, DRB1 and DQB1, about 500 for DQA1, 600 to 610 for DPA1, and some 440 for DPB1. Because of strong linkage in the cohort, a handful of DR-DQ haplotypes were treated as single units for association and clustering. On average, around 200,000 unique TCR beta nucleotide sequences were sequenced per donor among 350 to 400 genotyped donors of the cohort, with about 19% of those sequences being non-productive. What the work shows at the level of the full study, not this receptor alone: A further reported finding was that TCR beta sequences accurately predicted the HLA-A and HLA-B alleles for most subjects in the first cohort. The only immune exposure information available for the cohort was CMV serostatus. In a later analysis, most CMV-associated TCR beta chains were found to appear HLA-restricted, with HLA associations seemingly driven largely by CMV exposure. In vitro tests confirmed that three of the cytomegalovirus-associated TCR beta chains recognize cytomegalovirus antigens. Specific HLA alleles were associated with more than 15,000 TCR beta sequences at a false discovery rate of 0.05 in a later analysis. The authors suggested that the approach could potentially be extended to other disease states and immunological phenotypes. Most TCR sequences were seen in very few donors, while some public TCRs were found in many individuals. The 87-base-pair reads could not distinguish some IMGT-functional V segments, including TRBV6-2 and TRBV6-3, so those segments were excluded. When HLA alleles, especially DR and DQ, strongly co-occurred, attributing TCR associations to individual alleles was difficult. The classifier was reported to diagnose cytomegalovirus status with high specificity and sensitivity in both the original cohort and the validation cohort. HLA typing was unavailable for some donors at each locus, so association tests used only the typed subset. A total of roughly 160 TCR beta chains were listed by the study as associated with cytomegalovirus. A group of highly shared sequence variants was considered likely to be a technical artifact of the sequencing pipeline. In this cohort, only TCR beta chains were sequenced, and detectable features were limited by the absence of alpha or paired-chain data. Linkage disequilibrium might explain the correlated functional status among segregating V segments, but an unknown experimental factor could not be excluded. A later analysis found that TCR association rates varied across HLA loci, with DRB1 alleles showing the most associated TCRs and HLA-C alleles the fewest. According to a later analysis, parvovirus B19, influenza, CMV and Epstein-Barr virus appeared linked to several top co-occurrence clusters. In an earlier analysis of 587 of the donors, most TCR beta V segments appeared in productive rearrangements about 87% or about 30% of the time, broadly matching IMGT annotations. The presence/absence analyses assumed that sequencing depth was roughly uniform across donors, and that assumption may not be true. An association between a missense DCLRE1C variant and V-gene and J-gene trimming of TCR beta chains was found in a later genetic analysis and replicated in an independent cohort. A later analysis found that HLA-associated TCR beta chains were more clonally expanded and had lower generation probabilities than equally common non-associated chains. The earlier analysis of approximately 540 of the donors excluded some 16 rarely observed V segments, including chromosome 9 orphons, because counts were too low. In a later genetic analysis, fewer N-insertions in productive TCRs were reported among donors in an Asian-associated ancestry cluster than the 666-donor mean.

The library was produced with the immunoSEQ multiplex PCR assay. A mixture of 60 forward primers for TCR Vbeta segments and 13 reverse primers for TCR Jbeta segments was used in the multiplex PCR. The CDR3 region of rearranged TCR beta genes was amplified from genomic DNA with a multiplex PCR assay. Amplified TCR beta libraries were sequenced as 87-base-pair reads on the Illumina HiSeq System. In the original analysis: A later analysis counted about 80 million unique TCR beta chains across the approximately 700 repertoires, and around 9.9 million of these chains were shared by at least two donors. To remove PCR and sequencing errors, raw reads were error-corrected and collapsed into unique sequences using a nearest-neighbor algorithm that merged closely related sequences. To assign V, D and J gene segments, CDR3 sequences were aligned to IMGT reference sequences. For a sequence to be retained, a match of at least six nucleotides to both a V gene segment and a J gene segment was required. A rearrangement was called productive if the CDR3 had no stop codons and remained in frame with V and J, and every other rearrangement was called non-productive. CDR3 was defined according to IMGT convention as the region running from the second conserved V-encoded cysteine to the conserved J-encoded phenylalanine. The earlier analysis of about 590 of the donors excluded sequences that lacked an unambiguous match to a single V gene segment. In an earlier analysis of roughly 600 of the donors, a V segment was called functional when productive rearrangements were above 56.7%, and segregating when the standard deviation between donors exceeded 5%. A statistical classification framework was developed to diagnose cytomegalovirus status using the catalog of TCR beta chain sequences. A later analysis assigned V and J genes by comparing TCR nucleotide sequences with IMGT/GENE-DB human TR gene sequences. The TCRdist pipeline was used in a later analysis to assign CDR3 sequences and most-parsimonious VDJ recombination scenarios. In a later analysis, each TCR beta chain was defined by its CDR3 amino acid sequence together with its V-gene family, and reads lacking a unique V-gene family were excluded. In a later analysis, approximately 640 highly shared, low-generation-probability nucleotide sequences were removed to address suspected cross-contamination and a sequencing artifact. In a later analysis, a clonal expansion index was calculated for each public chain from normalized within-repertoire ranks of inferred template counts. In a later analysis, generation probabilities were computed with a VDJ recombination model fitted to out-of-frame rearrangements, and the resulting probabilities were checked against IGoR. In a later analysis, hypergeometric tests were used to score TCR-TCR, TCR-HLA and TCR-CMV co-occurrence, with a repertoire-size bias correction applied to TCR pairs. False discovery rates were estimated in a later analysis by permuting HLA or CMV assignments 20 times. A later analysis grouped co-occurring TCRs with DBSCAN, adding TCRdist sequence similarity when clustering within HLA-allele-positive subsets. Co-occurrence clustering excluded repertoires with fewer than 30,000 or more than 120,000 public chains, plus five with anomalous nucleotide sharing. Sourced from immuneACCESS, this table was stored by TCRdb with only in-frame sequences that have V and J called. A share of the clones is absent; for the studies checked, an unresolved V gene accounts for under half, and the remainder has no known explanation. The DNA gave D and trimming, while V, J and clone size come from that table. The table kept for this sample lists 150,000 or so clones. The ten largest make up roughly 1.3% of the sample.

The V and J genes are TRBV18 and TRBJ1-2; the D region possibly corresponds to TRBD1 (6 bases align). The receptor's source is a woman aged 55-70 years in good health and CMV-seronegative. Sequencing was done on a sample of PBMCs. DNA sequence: TGTGCCAGCTCACCAGACAGGTTACTGGGCTACACCTTC. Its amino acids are CASSPDRLLGYTF.